Listed below are T cell receptor beta chains from one sample, sequenced in a study of blood T cell repertoires in COVID-19. Generated by immunoSEQ multiplex PCR, the TCRdb table keeps only in-frame clones and is missing some. The sample holds 350,000 or so clones; roughly nine tenths are singletons and the top ten take more than 0.9%. What was sequenced was PBMCs or T cells enriched from blood (not recorded which). The origin of the receptors is a woman younger than 45 who had recovered from COVID-19. The CDR3 runs from the conserved cysteine through the conserved F or W. A D gene is named only where the DNA matches it firmly.

v_gene,d_gene,j_gene,CDR3aa,CDR3nt
TRBV10-2,NA,TRBJ1-2,CASGEGYGYTF,TGCGCCAGCGGGGAGGGGTATGGCTACACCTTC
TRBV18,TRBD1,TRBJ1-2,CASSPGTGSLGYTF,TGTGCCAGCTCACCCGGGACAGGGAGTCTGGGCTACACCTTC
TRBV27,TRBD1,TRBJ1-3,CASSDLGQGGNTIYF,TGTGCCAGCAGTGACCTGGGACAGGGGGGAAACACCATATATTTT
TRBV6-6,TRBD1,TRBJ1-1,CASSKTGETEAFF,TGTGCCAGCAGTAAAACAGGGGAGACTGAAGCTTTCTTT
TRBV25-1,NA,TRBJ2-7,CATTASGLYEQYF,TGTGCCACTACAGCCTCAGGGTTGTACGAGCAGTACTTC
TRBV28,TRBD2,TRBJ2-6,CASSFAFGGGGPSGANVLTF,TGTGCCAGCAGTTTCGCCTTCGGCGGGGGGGGACCTTCTGGGGCCAACGTCCTGACTTTC
TRBV24-1,TRBD1,TRBJ1-2,CATSDPGQGASGYTF,TGTGCCACCAGTGACCCGGGACAGGGGGCAAGCGGCTACACCTTC
TRBV28,TRBD2,TRBJ2-3,CASSFLAGGADTQYF,TGTGCCAGCAGTTTTCTAGCGGGGGGGGCAGATACGCAGTATTTT
TRBV6-5,NA,TRBJ1-2,CASSPGGGFNYGYTF,TGTGCCAGCAGTCCTGGGGGGGGTTTCAACTATGGCTACACCTTC
TRBV5-5,TRBD1,TRBJ2-5,CASSWNRGMDQETQYF,TGTGCCAGCAGCTGGAACAGGGGTATGGACCAAGAGACCCAGTACTTC
TRBV18,TRBD2,TRBJ2-2,CASSPLALATNTGELFF,TGTGCCAGCTCACCCCTGGCACTAGCGACGAACACCGGGGAGCTGTTTTTT
TRBV4-2,NA,TRBJ2-3,CASSQDVSDSFTDTQYF,TGTGCCAGCAGCCAAGATGTTTCGGACAGCTTCACAGATACGCAGTATTTT
TRBV28,TRBD1,TRBJ2-7,CASTRQGGPYEQYF,TGTGCCAGCACCCGACAGGGGGGACCCTACGAGCAGTACTTC
TRBV19,TRBD1,TRBJ2-5,CASSTSGQGRRQTQYF,TGTGCCAGTAGTACGTCTGGACAGGGACGCCGACAGACCCAGTACTTC
TRBV15,TRBD2,TRBJ2-1,CATSRELGTSGAHYNEQFF,TGTGCCACCAGCAGAGAGTTAGGGACTAGCGGGGCCCACTACAATGAGCAGTTCTTC
TRBV10-2,NA,TRBJ2-1,CASSGMYEQFF,TGCGCCAGCAGTGGTATGTATGAGCAGTTCTTC
TRBV5-1,TRBD1,TRBJ2-7,CASSGDRGPYEQYF,TGCGCCAGCAGCGGGGACAGGGGTCCCTACGAGCAGTACTTC
TRBV7-9,NA,TRBJ1-2,CASSLDRQGYGYTF,TGTGCCAGCAGCTTAGATAGGCAGGGGTATGGCTACACCTTC
TRBV5-4,NA,TRBJ1-2,CASSLGGSADGYTF,TGTGCCAGCAGCTTGGGTGGATCGGCGGATGGCTACACCTTC
TRBV30,NA,TRBJ1-1,CAWSVGLITEAFF,TGTGCCTGGAGTGTGGGACTGATCACTGAAGCTTTCTTT
TRBV4-1,NA,TRBJ2-7,CASRRQVNSYEQYF,TGCGCCAGCAGGCGACAGGTAAACTCCTACGAGCAGTACTTC